The 24 T cell receptor beta chains given below trace back to one sample, sequenced in a study of OX40 agonist ivuxolimab in advanced cancers. Sequenced by immunoSEQ multiplex PCR; TCRdb stores in-frame clones only, minus some. The profile shows some 70,000 clones, roughly 87% of them singletons. The sample in question was CD4+ or CD8+ T cells sorted from blood, obtained in a trial of the OX40 agonist ivuxolimab. These TCRs come from an adult with an advanced solid tumor such as melanoma, head and neck, liver or kidney cancer.

The chain couples TRBV4-1 to TRBJ2-1; TRBD2 agrees at 8 bases. CDR1 MGHRA and CDR2 YSYEKL come from the germline V gene. The V segment lost 0 bases and the J segment 3 bases; nucleotides outside the gene matches: 4. The CDR3 is 16 residues long. The CDR3 nucleotides read TGCGCCAGCAGCCAAGATCCGGGGGGGAACTACAATGAGCAGTTCTTC. Amino acids: CASSQDPGGNYNEQFF.

This rearrangement joins TRBV5-1 to TRBJ1-1, with 7 bases fitting TRBD1. The junction had 6 bases not matched to a gene; V was cut back by 3 bases and J by 4 bases. The CDR3 is 14 amino acids. CDR1 is SGHRS and CDR2 is YFSETQ in the germline V gene. The chain's CDR3 is CASSYLQGSTEAFF. The CDR3, as DNA: TGCGCCAGCAGCTACCTACAGGGGTCCACTGAAGCTTTCTTT.

The chain links TRBV10-3 to TRBJ1-4; 9 nucleotides line up with TRBD1. The CDR3 is 14 amino acids. Per the germline V gene, CDR1 is ENHRY and CDR2 is SYGVKD. Losses at the gene ends were 6 bases for V and 7 bases for J; bases not matched to a gene: 6. CDR3 in amino acids: CAIRRDRESEKLFF. As DNA, the CDR3 is TGTGCCATCAGGAGGGACAGGGAAAGTGAAAAACTGTTTTTT.

The J gene is TRBJ2-7, the V gene TRBV27; 7 positions agree with TRBD1. CDR1 and CDR2 (germline): MNHEY, SMNVEV (reference sequence). Trimming at V came to 0 bases and at J to 3 bases, leaving 5 bases not matched to a gene. The CDR3 is 15 residues long. The CDR3 reads CASSLSRTGHYEQYF. In DNA, the CDR3 is TGTGCCAGCAGTTTATCTCGGACAGGTCACTACGAGCAGTACTTC.

This clone was observed a few times. This chain connects TRBV19 to TRBJ2-3; D not resolved. CDR1 LNHDA and CDR2 SQIVND come from the germline V gene (reference sequence). Deletions cut 6 bases from V and 3 bases from J, with 4 bases between. CDR3 size: 11 residues. The CDR3 region is CASRGTDTQYF. CDR3 DNA: TGTGCCAGTAGGGGGACAGATACGCAGTATTTT.

V usage is TRBV5-1 and J usage is TRBJ2-3; 16 bases are shared with TRBD2. CDR3 size: 19 residues. CDR1 is SGHRS and CDR2 is YFSETQ in the germline V gene. The trim removed 5 bases at V and 1 base at J, leaving 10 bases unmatched. The CDR3 loop reads CASRAGLAGGIVGTDTQYF. In nucleotides, the CDR3 is TGCGCCAGCAGGGCGGGACTAGCGGGGGGGATCGTGGGCACAGATACGCAGTATTTT.

V is TRBV29-1 and J is TRBJ2-5; D assignment may be TRBD1 or TRBD2 (5 bases each). The CDR3 totals 14 residues. The V and J ends lost 4 bases and 5 bases respectively, with 17 bases between them. Germline CDR1 and CDR2: SQVTM and ANQGSEA. In DNA form, the CDR3 reads TGCAGCGTTGTGGTGGTAGGGGAGCGGGAGACCCAGTACTTC. Protein: CSVVVVGERETQYF.

The V call is TRBV18, the J call TRBJ1-2; 9 bases are shared with TRBD1. Germline CDR1 is KGHSH and CDR2 is LQKENI. The CDR3 runs to 15 residues. V dropped 3 bases and J dropped 5; count of bases not matched to a gene: 7. For the CDR3, the DNA is TGTGCCAGCTCACCGGGACAGGGAAAGGAATATGGCTACACCTTC. This codes for CASSPGQGKEYGYTF. Full variable domain (outside the CDR3, taken from reference TRBV18 and TRBJ1-2): NAGVMQNPRHLVRRRGQEARLRCSPMKGHSHVYWYRQLPEEGLKFMVYLQKENIIDESGMPKERFSAEFPKEGPSILRIQQVVRGDSAAYFCASSPGQGKEYGYTFGSGTRLTVV.

The J gene is TRBJ1-6, the V gene TRBV5-5; 7 bases fit TRBD1. CDR1 SGHKS and CDR2 YYEKEE come from the germline V gene (reference sequence). With V trimmed by 5 bases and J by 9 bases, 8 bases remained unmatched. The CDR3 extends over 14 amino acids. CDR3 in amino acids: CASSPGTVGSPLHF. The CDR3 DNA sequence: TGTGCCAGCAGTCCAGGGACAGTGGGTTCACCCCTCCACTTT.

In the case of this clone: Distinct nucleotide sequences in the sample also encode this CDR3. V is TRBV2 and J is TRBJ1-5; 7 nucleotides agree with TRBD1. The V gene's germline CDR1 is SNHLY and CDR2 FYNNEI. The CDR3 loop spans 15 amino acids. The junction had 6 bases not matched to a gene; V was cut back by 6 bases and J by 1 base. The CDR3 here is CASSDRGGSNQPQHF. The CDR3 coding sequence is TGTGCCAGCAGCGACCGAGGGGGCAGCAATCAGCCCCAGCATTTT.

The J gene is TRBJ1-2, the V gene TRBV30; D might be TRBD1 (6 bases). Germline V gene lookup returns CDR1 GTSNPN and CDR2 SVGIG (reference sequence). The CDR3 spans 13 residues. V was clipped by 7 bases and J by 0 bases, with 12 bases between them. The CDR3 here is CALKDRTNYGYTF. The CDR3 DNA sequence: TGTGCCTTGAAGGACAGAACTAACTATGGCTACACCTTC.

The V gene is TRBV9, the J gene TRBJ2-1, with TRBD1 identical over 8 bases. Germline V CDR1 and CDR2: SGDLS, YYNGEE. The length of the CDR3 is 15 residues. The junction had 5 bases not matched to a gene; V was cut back by 2 bases and J by 4 bases. The CDR3 protein is CASSVRQGPYNEQFF. The CDR3 region has the DNA TGTGCCAGCAGCGTCCGACAGGGGCCGTACAATGAGCAGTTCTTC.

The CDR3 reads CASSWDLGGVEAFF. As DNA, the CDR3 is TGTGCCAGCAGTTGGGACCTCGGAGGAGTCGAGGCTTTCTTT. The chain employs TRBV6-5 and TRBJ1-1; maybe TRBD1 (5 bases). From germline, CDR1 is MNHEY and CDR2 SVGAGI. The CDR3 sequence is 14 residues long. V lost 4 bases to trimming and J lost 11 bases, with 20 bases between them.

This rearrangement joins TRBV9 to TRBJ2-1; D call uncertain. Between the trimmed V and J ends, which lost 0 bases and 6 bases, there was a span of 10 bases. The CDR3 is 14 amino acids. Germline V gene data show CDR1 as SGDLS and CDR2 as YYNGEE. This CDR3 reads CASSVDTYGNEQFF. The CDR3, as DNA: TGTGCCAGCAGCGTAGACACGTATGGCAATGAGCAGTTCTTC.

A single count supports this clone. The chain joins TRBV5-1 to TRBJ2-3; 10 nucleotides line up with TRBD2. Per the germline V gene, CDR1 is SGHRS and CDR2 is YFSETQ. The CDR3 runs to 15 residues. V lost 4 bases, J lost 6 bases, and 8 bases stayed unmatched. CDR3 amino acids: CASSISGGPEDTQYF. The CDR3 DNA sequence: TGCGCCAGCAGCATTAGCGGGGGGCCGGAGGATACGCAGTATTTT.

The J gene is TRBJ2-5, the V gene TRBV5-1; D is unresolved. Per the germline V gene, CDR1 is SGHRS and CDR2 is YFSETQ. The CDR3 is 15 residues long. V lost 0 bases and J lost 0, with 9 bases in between. CDR3 sequence: CASSLAVPDQETQYF. The CDR3 DNA follows: TGCGCCAGCAGCTTGGCCGTTCCAGACCAAGAGACCCAGTACTTC.

The chain couples TRBV5-4 to TRBJ2-3; D might be TRBD1 (5 bases). From germline, CDR1 is SGHNT and CDR2 YYREEE (reference sequence). The CDR3 has 14 residues. Trimming removed 0 bases from V and 5 bases from J, with 10 bases in between. The CDR3 DNA follows: TGTGCCAGCAGCTTGGAGGGGCTTATAGATACGCAGTATTTT. Amino acid sequence: CASSLEGLIDTQYF.

The chain links TRBV5-1 to TRBJ2-7; TRBD2 matches 8 bases. Unmatched junction bases numbered 4, after V lost 0 bases and J lost 2 bases. This CDR3 is built from 15 residues. The V gene's germline CDR1 is SGHRS and CDR2 YFSETQ. CDR3 sequence: CASSLEAGGTYEQYF. CDR3 sequence (DNA): TGCGCCAGCAGCTTGGAGGCGGGGGGAACCTACGAGCAGTACTTC.

This chain links TRBV5-4 with TRBJ2-3; no clear D. Deletions cut 0 bases from V and 3 bases from J, with 5 bases between. CDR3 length: 13 amino acids. Per germline, CDR1 SGHNT and CDR2 YYREEE (reference sequence). This chain's CDR3 is CASSLGPTDTQYF. The DNA for the CDR3 is TGTGCCAGCAGCTTGGGGCCTACAGATACGCAGTATTTT.

This chain uses TRBV19 with TRBJ2-5, with D perhaps matching TRBD1 (6 bases). V lost 3 bases and J lost 5, with 10 bases in between. CDR1 and CDR2 from the germline V gene are LNHDA and SQIVND (reference sequence). The CDR3 length is 13 residues. CDR3 in DNA: TGTGCCAGTAGTATTCGTCAGGGGGAGACCCAGTACTTC. Translation: CASSIRQGETQYF.

This chain links TRBV5-4 with TRBJ1-4; 7 bases fit TRBD1. The CDR3 length is 13 residues. The germline CDR1 and CDR2 sequences are SGHNT and YYREEE (reference sequence). V shed 4 bases and J 5 bases; nucleotides not matched to a gene: 2. CDR3: CASSQGGNEKLFF. The CDR3 DNA reads as TGTGCCAGCAGCCAGGGGGGCAATGAAAAACTGTTTTTT.

V and J are TRBV6-1 and TRBJ1-5; D gene uncertain. V was clipped by 5 bases and J by 0 bases, with 11 bases between them. This CDR3 has 15 amino acids. Germline assignment: CDR1 MNHNS and CDR2 SASEGT. CDR3 nucleotide sequence: TGTGCCAGCAGTTTTGACGGAGATAGCAATCAGCCCCAGCATTTT. It translates to CASSFDGDSNQPQHF.

This chain joins TRBV2 and TRBJ2-3, with a weak D call TRBD2 (5 bases). Germline CDR1 is SNHLY and CDR2 is FYNNEI. The CDR3 totals 14 residues. V lost 4 bases, J lost 4 bases, and 12 bases lay in between. DNA for the CDR3: TGTGCCAGCAGTGGAATCTCGGGATCAGATACGCAGTATTTT. Its protein is CASSGISGSDTQYF. The full variable domain, rest sourced from reference TRBV2 and TRBJ2-3, is EPEVTQTPSHQVTQMGQEVILRCVPISNHLYFYWYRQILGQKVEFLVSFYNNEISEKSEIFDDQFSVERPDGSNFTLKIRSTKLEDSAMYFCASSGISGSDTQYFGPGTRLTVL.

The chain recombines TRBV30 with TRBJ1-1; 7 bases map to TRBD1. Germline trimming cut 0 bases from V and 0 bases from J; bases unmatched to any gene: 1. This CDR3 comprises 14 residues. CDR1 and CDR2 (germline): GTSNPN, SVGIG (reference sequence). Written as DNA, the CDR3 is TGTGCCTGGAGTGTGGGACAGCTGAACACTGAAGCTTTCTTT. Translating it yields CAWSVGQLNTEAFF.